A single sample gave rise to the 25 T cell receptor beta chains below, sequenced in a study of blood T cells in healthy people across ages. Primers used in a second PCR of roughly 6 to 11 cycles were a sample-barcoded 5' primer and a J-beta primer mix. MiXCR, run by TCRdb on the 5' RACE reads, gives a single entry per CDR3 protein. The sample has roughly 1.9 million distinct CDR3 sequences, about two fifths seen once; the top ten hold 23%. Sequencing input: blood. The origin of the receptors is a human donor in good health.

V usage is TRBV15 and J usage is TRBJ1-1, with D perhaps TRBD1 (5 bases). CDR3 length: 14 amino acids. CDR1 is LNHNV and CDR2 is YYDKDF in the germline V gene (reference sequence). V lost 2 bases, J lost 4 bases, and 11 bases lay in between. The CDR3 DNA follows: TGTGCCACCAGCAGATCGGGACGGATCACTGAAGCTTTCTTT. It yields the protein CATSRSGRITEAFF.

J is TRBJ2-7 and V is TRBV2; no clear D gene. CDR3 size: 13 residues. V was cut by 8 bases and J by 2 bases, with 13 bases left in between. Germline V gene data show CDR1 as SNHLY and CDR2 as FYNNEI. CDR3 amino acids: CASGQYGPYEQYF. The CDR3 DNA reads as TGTGCCAGCGGCCAGTACGGTCCCTACGAGCAGTACTTC.

V and J are TRBV10-3 and TRBJ2-1, with TRBD2 matching 13 bases. With 4 bases clipped from V and 8 bases from J, the junction kept 5 bases outside the gene matches. Germline CDR1 and CDR2: ENHRY and SYGVKD. The CDR3 has 15 amino acids. As DNA, the CDR3 is TGTGCCATCAGTGGCGAACTAGCGGGGGGGCATGAGCAGTTCTTC. Its translation: CAISGELAGGHEQFF.

The chain links TRBV12-3 or TRBV12-4 to TRBJ1-4, with D hard to call. Trimming shortened V by 6 bases and J by 3 bases, and 11 bases separated the two germline ends. The CDR3 covers 14 residues. This chain's CDR3 is CASSLGWANEKLFF. In DNA, the CDR3 is TGTGCCAGCAGCTTGGGCTGGGCTAATGAAAAACTGTTTTTT.

This clonotype was observed a few times. Sequence at one end of the junction differs from germline and may be a read error. The CDR3 protein is CASNPPSGFRYGYTF. The CDR3 DNA reads TGTGCCAGCAACCCTCCGTCAGGGTTCCGCTATGGTTACACCTTC. The chain is built from TRBV28 and TRBJ1-2; tentatively, D is TRBD1 (5 bases). CDR1 and CDR2 (germline): MDHEN, SYDVKM. The length of the CDR3 is 15 residues.

This clonotype has a single count. V gene TRBV6-4 combines with J gene TRBJ1-1, with unresolved D. Germline V gene data show CDR1 as MRHNA and CDR2 as SNTAGT. The CDR3 spans 14 residues. Trimming removed 7 bases at V and 7 bases at J, with 19 bases between. The DNA for the CDR3 is TGTGCCAGCATCCAAAATGCTGGGTACGGTGAAGCTTTCTTT. Amino acids: CASIQNAGYGEAFF.

This rearrangement joins TRBV20-1 to TRBJ2-7, with D hard to call. Trimming left V 7 bases short and J 6 bases short, with 16 bases between. CDR3 length: 12 amino acids. CDR1 is DFQATT and CDR2 is SNEGSKA in the germline V gene (reference sequence). The CDR3 DNA reads TGCAGTGGGGCCCCCGGCCCTTCCGAGCAGTACTTC. This codes for CSGAPGPSEQYF.

The chain is built from TRBV4-1 and TRBJ1-5; the D gene is possibly TRBD1 (5 bases). The ends were cut back, 1 base at V and 9 bases at J, with 16 bases in the middle. CDR3 length equals 15 residues. Per germline, CDR1 MGHRA and CDR2 YSYEKL. CDR3 in amino acids: CASSQGGAGKRPQHF. The CDR3, as DNA: TGCGCCAGCAGCCAAGGAGGGGCAGGTAAAAGGCCCCAGCATTTT.

This clonotype was counted a few times. The gene calls are TRBV7-2 and TRBJ1-2; D possibly corresponds to TRBD1 (6 bases). CDR1 is SGHTA and CDR2 is FQGNSA in the germline V gene. The length of the CDR3 is 14 residues. The V gene lost 5 bases and the J gene lost 3 bases, with 13 bases spanning the gap. CDR3 residues: CASSRGQGHYGYTF. CDR3 DNA: TGTGCCAGCAGCCGCGGGCAGGGGCACTATGGCTACACCTTC.

This clonotype has just a few counts. V gene TRBV18 combines with J gene TRBJ2-1, with D hard to call. V dropped 1 base and J dropped 7 bases, with 8 bases sitting between them. This CDR3 region has 13 residues. The germline gives CDR1 KGHSH, CDR2 LQKENI. The DNA for the CDR3 is TGTGCCAGCTCACCACTTCTCGGAAATGAGCAGTTCTTC. Its translation is CASSPLLGNEQFF.

J is TRBJ1-1 and V is TRBV6-5; no reliable D call. With 5 bases removed from V and 4 bases from J, the gap between germline ends came to 8 bases. Germline values: CDR1 MNHEY, CDR2 SVGAGI. The CDR3 length is 12 residues. The CDR3 DNA reads TGTGCCAGCAGTACTAAGCCCACTGAAGCTTTCTTT. Translated: CASSTKPTEAFF.

This clonotype was detected a few times. The chain is built from TRBV7-2 and TRBJ2-7; D is ambiguous. Germline loops: CDR1 SGHTA, CDR2 FQGNSA. V was trimmed by 4 bases and J by 5 bases, leaving 15 bases between them. The CDR3 runs 14 residues. The CDR3 reads CASSSDWGSHEQYF. CDR3 coding DNA: TGTGCCAGCAGCTCAGATTGGGGTTCCCACGAGCAGTACTTC.

This clonotype was seen a handful of times. This chain connects TRBV5-1 to TRBJ2-7, with D possibly TRBD2 on 5 matching bases. CDR1 is SGHRS, CDR2 YFSETQ, per germline. Trimming removed 0 bases at V and 5 bases at J, with 18 bases between. CDR3 length: 16 amino acids. CDR3 protein: CASSLVGPGSRDEQYF. The DNA for the CDR3 is TGCGCCAGCAGCTTGGTAGGTCCGGGGTCAAGGGACGAGCAGTACTTC. Full variable domain (missing parts from reference TRBV5-1 and TRBJ2-7): KAGVTQTPRYLIKTRGQQVTLSCSPISGHRSVSWYQQTPGQGLQFLFEYFSETQRNKGNFPGRFSGRQFSNSRSEMNVSTLELGDSALYLCASSLVGPGSRDEQYFGPGTRLTVT.

This clonotype is a singleton in its sample. The chain recombines TRBV5-6 with TRBJ2-7; D is unclear. Germline CDR1 and CDR2: SGHDT and YYEEEE. This CDR3 contains 15 residues. Trimming removed 0 bases from V and 3 bases from J, with 13 bases in between. CDR3 protein: CASSLAGLLYYEQYF. CDR3 in DNA: TGTGCCAGCAGCTTGGCCGGCCTATTATACTACGAGCAGTACTTC. Variable domain in full (rest from reference TRBV5-6 and TRBJ2-7): DAGVTQSPTHLIKTRGQQVTLRCSPKSGHDTVSWYQQALGQGPQFIFQYYEEEERQRGNFPDRFSGHQFPNYSSELNVNALLLGDSALYLCASSLAGLLYYEQYFGPGTRLTVT.

V usage is TRBV4-3 and J usage is TRBJ1-2; D is unresolved. The CDR3 totals 15 residues. Per the germline V gene, CDR1 is LGHNA and CDR2 is YSLEER. Trimming took off 4 bases at V and 3 bases at J, with 15 bases between the two ends. The CDR3: CASSPSGGLYYGYTF. The CDR3 nucleotides read TGCGCCAGCAGCCCCTCGGGTGGACTGTACTATGGCTACACCTTC.

The chain uses TRBV7-9 and TRBJ2-5; D may be TRBD1 (5 bases). Trimming pared 1 base from V and 0 bases from J, leaving 15 bases between. The germline V gene has CDR1 SEHNR and CDR2 FQNEAQ (reference sequence). The CDR3 has 17 amino acids. For the CDR3, the DNA is TGTGCCAGCAGCTTAGTGGGGCGGAATCCTTACCAAGAGACCCAGTACTTC. Amino acids: CASSLVGRNPYQETQYF.

This rearrangement joins TRBV29-1 to TRBJ1-1; D unclear. Germline V gene lookup returns CDR1 SQVTM and CDR2 ANQGSEA. V lost 8 bases and J 5 bases, leaving 18 bases between the germline ends. The CDR3 covers 13 residues. The CDR3 sequence: CSLTRTSLTEAFF. The CDR3 bases are TGCAGCCTGACGAGGACTTCGTTGACTGAAGCTTTCTTT. The complete variable domain, with remaining parts taken from reference TRBV29-1 and TRBJ1-1, reads SAVISQKPSRDICQRGTSLTIQCQVDSQVTMMFWYRQQPGQSLTLIATANQGSEATYESGFVIDKFPISRPNLTFSTLTVSNMSPEDSSIYLCSLTRTSLTEAFFGQGTRLTVV.

This clonotype was recorded a few times. The chain is built from TRBV20-1 and TRBJ2-1, with 9 bases fitting TRBD2. Looked up from germline, CDR1 is DFQATT and CDR2 is SNEGSKA (reference sequence). The CDR3 totals 16 residues. V gave up 1 base and J gave up 0 bases; unmatched junction bases: 4. The CDR3 bases are TGCAGTGCTAGAGTTCCAGCGGGGGGCTCCTACAATGAGCAGTTCTTC. This gives the protein CSARVPAGGSYNEQFF.

This clonotype was detected only a few times. The chain uses TRBV6-2 or TRBV6-3 and TRBJ1-5, with TRBD1 matching over 7 bases. V lost 6 bases to trimming and J lost 2 bases; unmatched junction nucleotides: 10. Germline V gene lookup returns CDR1 MNHEY and CDR2 SVGEGT. The CDR3 runs 16 residues. The CDR3, as DNA: TGTGCCAGCAGGCCCACAGGGGAGGGCGGCAATCAGCCCCAGCATTTT. Its translation is CASRPTGEGGNQPQHF.

The V call is TRBV10-3, the J call TRBJ2-1; the match to TRBD2 covers 12 bases. CDR1 is ENHRY and CDR2 is SYGVKD in the germline V gene. CDR3 size: 16 residues. V was clipped by 4 bases and J by 8 bases; unmatched bases: 9. DNA for the CDR3: TGTGCCATCAGTGCCCGACTAGCGGGGGTTGGGGATGAGCAGTTCTTC. Translating it yields CAISARLAGVGDEQFF.

This chain uses TRBV7-8 with TRBJ2-5; TRBD2 might be the D (6 bases). The CDR3 consists of 13 residues. The V end was cut by 5 bases, the J end by 5 bases, with 12 bases between. Germline lookup yields CDR1 SGHVS and CDR2 FQNEAQ. In DNA form, the CDR3 reads TGTGCCAGCAGCGGCCGGGACTGGGAGACCCAGTACTTC. It translates to CASSGRDWETQYF.

The CDR3, as DNA: TGTGCCAGCAGTCGATTGACACCTAATCAGCCCCAGCATTTT. As protein: CASSRLTPNQPQHF. The gene calls are TRBV28 and TRBJ1-5; D ambiguous. The CDR3 runs to 14 residues. Germline V gene data show CDR1 as MDHEN and CDR2 as SYDVKM. Trimming removed 5 bases at V and 4 bases at J, with 12 bases between.

The chain uses TRBV5-1 and TRBJ2-3, with 14 positions matching TRBD2. V lost 4 bases and J lost 4; bases outside the gene matches: 5. Germline V gives CDR1 SGHRS, CDR2 YFSETQ. The CDR3 is made up of 16 amino acids. In DNA, the CDR3 is TGCGCCAGCAGCAAGGGACTAGCGGGGGAGGCAGATACGCAGTATTTT. Translation gives CASSKGLAGEADTQYF.

The rearrangement links TRBV10-3 to TRBJ1-2, with D perhaps TRBD1 (5 bases). Germline V gene sequence: CDR1 ENHRY, CDR2 SYGVKD. Trimming took off 6 bases at V and 2 bases at J, with 16 bases between the two ends. This CDR3 is 15 amino acids long. This chain's CDR3 is CAISGGYTMNYGYTF. The CDR3 region has the DNA TGTGCCATCAGCGGGGGATACACAATGAACTATGGCTACACCTTC.

The gene calls are TRBV20-1 and TRBJ1-2, with 7 bases aligning to TRBD1. With V trimmed by 1 base and J by 3 bases, 17 bases remained unmatched. The CDR3 loop spans 18 amino acids. CDR1 and CDR2 (germline): DFQATT, SNEGSKA (reference sequence). The CDR3 nucleotides are TGCAGTGCTAGAGGTCTGATGGGACAGCCGGGACTGGACTATGGCTACACCTTC. Protein: CSARGLMGQPGLDYGYTF.